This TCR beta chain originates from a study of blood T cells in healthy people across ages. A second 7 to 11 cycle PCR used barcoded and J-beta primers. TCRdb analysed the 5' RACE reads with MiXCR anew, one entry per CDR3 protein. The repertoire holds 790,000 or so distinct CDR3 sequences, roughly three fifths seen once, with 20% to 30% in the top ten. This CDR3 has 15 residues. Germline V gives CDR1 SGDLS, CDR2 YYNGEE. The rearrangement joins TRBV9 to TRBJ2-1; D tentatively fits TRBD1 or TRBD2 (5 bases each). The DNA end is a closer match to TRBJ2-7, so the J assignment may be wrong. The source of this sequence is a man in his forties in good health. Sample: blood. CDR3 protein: CASSSLAGTYNEQYF. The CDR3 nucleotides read TGTGCCAGCAGCTCCTTAGCAGGGACCTACAATGAGCAGTACTTC.